This T cell receptor beta chain was retrieved from a study of shared clonotypes between healthy human individuals. Cells designated naive CD8 were CD45RO-negative and were positively selected for CCR7, with terminally differentiated effector memory CD45RA+ cells excluded. Study conclusions and caveats: Rarefaction revealed incomplete sorted-subset sequencing despite large depth.

In the case of this clone: Its cognate antigen is unknown.

This table comes from immunoSEQ multiplex PCR, and its TCRdb copy is limited to in-frame clones, with some not included. The repertoire holds around 560,000 clones, with 85% to 95% as singletons. Source material: naive CD8+ T cells sorted from blood. The receptor comes from a woman aged 25 to 45 in good health.

Written as DNA, the CDR3 is TGTGCCAGTAGCGACGCCGGGACAGGGGGCATCACTGAAGCTTTCTTT. Translation gives CASSDAGTGGITEAFF. The chain combines TRBV19 with TRBJ1-1; 12 bases align to TRBD1. This CDR3 is built from 16 residues. Germline CDR1 reads LNHDA; CDR2 reads SQIVND (reference sequence). Unmatched junction bases numbered 9, after V lost 6 bases and J lost 4 bases.